The 22 T cell receptor beta chains reported below all come from one sample, sequenced in a study of cytomegalovirus exposure and HLA in healthy donors. The PCR employed 60 Vbeta primers together with 13 Jbeta primers. Libraries were prepared by immunoSEQ multiplex PCR; TCRdb keeps only in-frame clonotypes and omits some of them. The table shows 120,000 or so clones, with 81% occurring only once. The sequenced material came from PBMCs. These receptors were obtained from a man between 18 and 29 years old in good health and CMV-seropositive.

The chain is built from TRBV5-1 and TRBJ1-1, with D possibly matching TRBD1 (6 bases). This CDR3 is 14 amino acids long. CDR1 and CDR2 (germline): SGHRS, YFSETQ. The V end was cut by 0 bases, the J end by 7 bases, with 13 bases between. The CDR3 region is CASSLVGGGSEAFF. CDR3 in DNA: TGCGCCAGCAGCTTGGTTGGTGGGGGCAGTGAAGCTTTCTTT.

The chain links TRBV6-5 to TRBJ2-2; D may be TRBD1 (5 bases). V lost 4 bases, J lost 0 bases, and 9 bases lay in between. Looked up from germline, CDR1 is MNHEY and CDR2 is SVGAGI. The CDR3 length is 15 residues. The CDR3 region is CASSLAGTNTGELFF. The CDR3 nucleotides are TGTGCCAGCAGTTTGGCAGGGACGAACACCGGGGAGCTGTTTTTT.

The chain links TRBV5-1 to TRBJ2-7, with 8 bases identical to TRBD1. The CDR3 consists of 15 residues. V shed 2 bases, J shed 3 bases, and the junction held 7 bases outside the gene matches. Germline V gene data show CDR1 as SGHRS and CDR2 as YFSETQ. The CDR3: CASSLTGQVDYEQYF. The CDR3 DNA reads TGCGCCAGCAGCTTAACGGGACAGGTTGACTACGAGCAGTACTTC.

The V gene is TRBV7-6, the J gene TRBJ1-1; 7 positions match TRBD1. The CDR3 has 13 residues. Germline trimming cut 6 bases from V and 6 bases from J; bases unmatched to any gene: 7. Per the germline V gene, CDR1 is SGHVS and CDR2 is FNYEAQ. DNA of the CDR3: TGTGCCAGCAGGGCAGGGGGTATAGCTGAAGCTTTCTTT. It codes for CASRAGGIAEAFF.

The V and J genes are TRBV5-1 and TRBJ1-6, with D possibly matching TRBD1 (5 bases). The germline CDR1 and CDR2 sequences are SGHRS and YFSETQ. The CDR3 length is 15 residues. The V and J ends lost 2 bases and 9 bases respectively, with 15 bases between them. The CDR3 nucleotides read TGCGCCAGCAGCTTCAGGCTGGGGGAGGGTTCACCCCTCCACTTT. Translated: CASSFRLGEGSPLHF.

The CDR3 region has the DNA TGTGCCAGCAAGGTCAGGGGAGGGACGGCTTACACCTTC. Translation: CASKVRGGTAYTF. The chain has TRBV19 and TRBJ1-2, with D possibly being TRBD1 (6 bases). V gave up 9 bases and J gave up 11 bases, with 22 bases separating them. CDR1 and CDR2 (germline): LNHDA, SQIVND (reference sequence). CDR3 length: 13 residues.

V gene TRBV9 combines with J gene TRBJ2-5; 13 bases agree with TRBD2. There are 15 residues in the CDR3. Trimming removed 4 bases from V and 7 bases from J; junction bases left unmatched: 7. CDR1 and CDR2 (germline): SGDLS, YYNGEE. CDR3 in amino acids: CASSPGTSGMVTQYF. The CDR3 bases are TGTGCCAGCAGCCCGGGGACTAGCGGGATGGTGACCCAGTACTTC. Filled out from reference TRBV9 and TRBJ2-5, the complete variable domain reads DSGVTQTPKHLITATGQRVTLRCSPRSGDLSVYWYQQSLDQGLQFLIQYYNGEERAKGNILERFSAQQFPDLHSELNLSSLELGDSALYFCASSPGTSGMVTQYFGPGTRLLVL.

This chain connects TRBV19 to TRBJ2-7; D gene uncertain. CDR1 and CDR2 from the germline V gene are LNHDA and SQIVND (reference sequence). The CDR3 totals 14 residues. V was clipped by 3 bases and J by 7 bases, with 16 bases between them. The CDR3 spells CASSMSFLTNEQYF. CDR3 coding DNA: TGTGCCAGTAGTATGTCCTTTCTGACAAATGAGCAGTACTTC.

V and J are TRBV29-1 and TRBJ2-3, with 9 bases fitting TRBD1. The V and J ends lost 6 bases and 4 bases, in that order; junction bases with no gene match: 8. Germline-derived CDR1 and CDR2 are SQVTM and ANQGSEA. The CDR3 runs 14 residues. For the CDR3, the DNA is TGCAGCGTGGTGACAGGGGGAACCGCAGATACGCAGTATTTT. This sequence encodes CSVVTGGTADTQYF.

As to this clone: The germline gene is not matched at one end of the junction; a read error may be the cause. The rearrangement links TRBV7-9 to TRBJ1-2; D gene uncertain. This CDR3 spans 13 amino acids. CDR1 and CDR2 (germline): SEHNR, FQNEAQ (reference sequence). DNA of the CDR3: TGTTCCAGCAGCTTACCAGTAAACTATGGCTACACCTTC. It codes for CSSSLPVNYGYTF.

This sequence joins TRBV9 and TRBJ2-7; TRBD1 matches 10 bases. Germline V gene data show CDR1 as SGDLS and CDR2 as YYNGEE. Losses at the gene ends were 3 bases for V and 4 bases for J; bases not matched to a gene: 7. This CDR3 is built from 15 residues. For the CDR3, the DNA is TGTGCCAGCAGCGGGCGGGACAGGGGAGTATACGAGCAGTACTTC. This sequence encodes CASSGRDRGVYEQYF.

This chain uses TRBV11-2 with TRBJ2-1, with D tentatively TRBD1 (7 bases). Trimming shortened V by 1 base and J by 4 bases, and 14 bases separated the two germline ends. CDR3 length equals 16 residues. The germline gives CDR1 SGHAT, CDR2 FQNNGV. The CDR3 reads CASSLGRGRRYNEQFF. Written as DNA, the CDR3 is TGTGCCAGCAGCTTAGGGAGGGGGCGGAGGTACAATGAGCAGTTCTTC. Supplemented by reference TRBV11-2 and TRBJ2-1, the full variable domain reads EAGVAQSPRYKIIEKRQSVAFWCNPISGHATLYWYQQILGQGPKLLIQFQNNGVVDDSQLPKDRFSAERLKGVDSTLKIQPAKLEDSAVYLCASSLGRGRRYNEQFFGPGTRLTVL.

On this clone: An end of the junction differs from the germline gene, which may be a read error. This chain joins TRBV6-4 and TRBJ2-3; 7 bases fit TRBD1. Germline V gene data show CDR1 as MRHNA and CDR2 as SNTAGT. The CDR3 loop spans 15 amino acids. This CDR3 is CAGSRGTEDTDTQYF. The DNA for the CDR3 is TGTGCCGGCAGTAGGGGGACAGAAGACACAGATACGCAGTATTTT.

The gene calls are TRBV13 and TRBJ2-3, with 8 bases identical to TRBD2. Trimming at V came to 5 bases and at J to 4 bases, leaving 11 bases not matched to a gene. Germline V lookup: CDR1 PRHDT, CDR2 FYEKMQ (reference sequence). CDR3 length equals 16 residues. The CDR3 sequence: CASSPPQREYPDTQYF. CDR3 nucleotide sequence: TGTGCCAGCAGCCCCCCCCAGCGGGAGTATCCAGATACGCAGTATTTT.

The chain uses TRBV19 and TRBJ1-1; TRBD1 agrees at 10 bases. The CDR3 is made up of 16 amino acids. From germline, CDR1 is LNHDA and CDR2 SQIVND (reference sequence). The junction had 8 bases not matched to a gene; V was cut back by 1 base and J by 6 bases. CDR3: CASSIGQGANSPEAFF. The CDR3 coding sequence is TGTGCCAGTAGTATAGGACAGGGGGCTAACTCCCCTGAAGCTTTCTTT.

This clone was counted only a few times. The CDR3 spells CASSQSLSREAYGYTF. The CDR3 DNA is TGCGCCAGCAGTCAATCGCTTAGCAGGGAGGCCTATGGCTACACCTTC. This chain joins TRBV23-1 and TRBJ1-2; D possibly corresponds to TRBD1 (5 bases). TRBV23-1 is placed among ORFs of uncertain function. The CDR3 covers 16 residues. V shed 0 bases and J shed 4 bases, with 15 bases lying between them.

V and J are TRBV19 and TRBJ2-1; 12 nucleotides line up with TRBD2. Germline lookup yields CDR1 LNHDA and CDR2 SQIVND (reference sequence). CDR3 length equals 16 residues. The J segment lost 3 bases and the V segment lost 2 bases, leaving 2 bases of the junction unmatched. Here the CDR3 DNA reads TGTGCCAGTAGTATAACTAGCGGGGGGTACTACAATGAGCAGTTCTTC. Translated, it gives CASSITSGGYYNEQFF. Full variable domain (missing parts from reference TRBV19 and TRBJ2-1): DGGITQSPKYLFRKEGQNVTLSCEQNLNHDAMYWYRQDPGQGLRLIYYSQIVNDFQKGDIAEGYSVSREKKESFPLTVTSAQKNPTAFYLCASSITSGGYYNEQFFGPGTRLTVL.

This clone was observed a handful of times. CDR3 bases: TGCGCCAGCAGCCAATCCCTCGGGAGGACAGATACGCAGTATTTT. Translation gives CASSQSLGRTDTQYF. The chain uses TRBV4-3 and TRBJ2-3; the match to TRBD2 covers 7 bases. The CDR3 covers 15 residues. The V gene end was trimmed by 2 bases and the J gene end by 3 bases; junction bases not matched to a gene: 5. Germline V CDR1 and CDR2: LGHNA, YSLEER.

The J gene is TRBJ1-2, the V gene TRBV6-4; TRBD1 matches 7 bases. Germline V CDR1 and CDR2: MRHNA, SNTAGT. This CDR3 has 14 amino acids. Losses at the gene ends were 6 bases for V and 4 bases for J; bases not matched to a gene: 8. Here the CDR3 DNA reads TGTGCCAGCAGCAGGGACAGATACCTCTATGGCTACACCTTC. It is translated as CASSRDRYLYGYTF.

CDR3 loop: CASSPLGLGDEQFF. DNA of the CDR3: TGTGCCAGCTCACCTTTGGGACTCGGTGATGAGCAGTTCTTC. V gene TRBV18 combines with J gene TRBJ2-1; possible D gene TRBD2, 6 bases. Germline CDR1 KGHSH, CDR2 LQKENI. The ends were cut back, 3 bases at V and 8 bases at J, with 14 bases in the middle. This CDR3 comprises 14 residues.

Only a few counts were recorded for this clone. The chain carries TRBV4-3 and TRBJ2-3; 8 positions match TRBD2. The junction had 6 bases not matched to a gene; V was cut back by 0 bases and J by 10 bases. The CDR3 covers 14 residues. Germline V gene sequence: CDR1 LGHNA, CDR2 YSLEER. DNA of the CDR3: TGCGCCAGCAGCCAAGAGTCAGGGACTAGTTCGCAGTATTTT. Its translation is CASSQESGTSSQYF.

This chain connects TRBV7-9 to TRBJ2-1; D is uncertain. Germline V gene sequence: CDR1 SEHNR, CDR2 FQNEAQ (reference sequence). V was pared by 1 base and J by 2 bases, with 9 bases between. This CDR3 region has 15 residues. CDR3: CASSLESTTYNEQFF. The CDR3 DNA reads as TGTGCCAGCAGCTTAGAGTCGACAACCTACAATGAGCAGTTCTTC.